Listed below are T cell receptor beta chains from one sample, sequenced in a study of breast tumors, draining lymph nodes, adjacent tissues. TCRdb re-called the multiplex PCR reads through MiXCR, storing one row per CDR3 protein. The sample holds around 300,000 distinct CDR3 sequences, under 35% seen once. The sequenced material came from axillary lymph node tissue. These receptors all stem from a female donor with breast cancer. Some clones in this sample may be carry-over from other donors' samples. CDR3s include the opening cysteine and the closing phenylalanine or tryptophan. The order of the fields is D gene, J gene, clone size, V gene, CDR3 DNA, CDR3 protein. A D gene is named only where the DNA matches it firmly. Not all rows give a size; the values are once, few, many and, for expanded clones, a class.

>.|TRBJ1-3|many|TRBV6-1
TGTGCCAGCACCCCTAACAGGGCTGGAAACACCATATATTTT
CASTPNRAGNTIYF
>.|TRBJ2-7|many|TRBV15
TGTGCCACCAGCAGAGGGAGGATCGGCAAATTCTACGAGCAGTACTTC
CATSRGRIGKFYEQYF
>.|TRBJ1-5|.|TRBV24-1
TGTGCCACCAGTTTTACCAGGCAGAATCAGCCCCAGCATTTT
CATSFTRQNQPQHF
>.|TRBJ1-3|.|TRBV6-5
TGTGCCAGCAGCCGCGGGGGGAGCTCTGGAAACACCATATATTTT
CASSRGGSSGNTIYF
>.|TRBJ1-5|many|TRBV6-5
TGTGCCAGCGGAGGGGTTCATCAGCCCCAGCATTTT
CASGGVHQPQHF
>.|TRBJ1-6|.|TRBV12-3/TRBV12-4
TGTGCCAGCAGTTTCGGCGGTAATAATTCACCCCCCCACTTT
CASSFGGNNSPPHF
>TRBD1|TRBJ2-2|many|TRBV5-1
TGCGCCAGCAGCCGAGGGGGGACAGGGGACACCGGGGAGCTGTTTTTT
CASSRGGTGDTGELFF
>.|TRBJ2-1|few|TRBV19
TGTGCCAGTAGTTGGGGAGGTAGCGGCTCCTACAATGAGCAGTTCTTC
CASSWGGSGSYNEQFF
>.|TRBJ1-2|many|TRBV9
TGTGCCAGCAGCGTAGACAGGGATGGCTACACCTTC
CASSVDRDGYTF
>TRBD1|TRBJ1-5|many|TRBV20-1
TGCAGTGCTTCACAGGGGTCTCCTGATCAGCCCCAGCATTTT
CSASQGSPDQPQHF
>.|TRBJ2-1|.|TRBV6-1
TGTGCCAGCAGTTTTGGACCCTACGAGCAGTTCTTC
CASSFGPYEQFF
>.|TRBJ1-6|many|TRBV19
TGTGCCAGTAGTTTCACATCGGGGAATAATTCACCCCTCCACTTT
CASSFTSGNNSPLHF
>TRBD2|TRBJ2-1|many|TRBV7-2
TGTGCCAGCAGCTTTTCTAGCGGGAGGGGACATGAGCAGTTCTTC
CASSFSSGRGHEQFF
>TRBD1|TRBJ1-2|.|TRBV12-3/TRBV12-4
TGTGCCAGCAGCCGACAGGGGGGAACCTTCGGCTATGGCTACACCTTC
CASSRQGGTFGYGYTF